These T cell receptor beta chains were read from a single sample in a study of cytomegalovirus exposure and HLA in healthy donors. TCRdb's copy holds only in-frame clones and misses some; the assay was immunoSEQ multiplex PCR. The repertoire holds about 120,000 clones, with around 77% as singletons. The specimen was PBMCs. These receptors originate from a man between 18 and 29 years old in good health and CMV-seropositive. The CDR3 runs from the conserved cysteine through the conserved F or W. The D gene is left open where the match is weak. Part of the rows lack a size; the others show once, few, many or a class for expanded clones.

TGTGCCAGCTCACTTGGGGGGAATGAGCAGTTCTTC | CASSLGGNEQFF | 12 | TRBJ2-1 | NA | NA | TRBV18
TGCGCCAGTACTACGGGAGTGTCGGGGACCTACGAGCAGTACTTC | CASTTGVSGTYEQYF | 15 | TRBJ2-7 | NA | NA | TRBV5-1
TGTGCCATGCAGTCAGGGAAACTCACAGATACGCAGTATTTT | CAMQSGKLTDTQYF | 14 | TRBJ2-3 | NA | few | TRBV10-3
TGTGCCAGCAGTTTCGGGACTAGCGGGAGTAAGCAGTTCTTC | CASSFGTSGSKQFF | 14 | TRBJ2-1 | TRBD2 | NA | TRBV27
TGTGCCAGCAGCTTTGGGCAGGGATATGAAAAACTGTTTTTT | CASSFGQGYEKLFF | 14 | TRBJ1-4 | NA | NA | TRBV5-8
TGTGCCAGCAGTGACTTCCGACAGGGCAAGGATGAGCAGTTCTTC | CASSDFRQGKDEQFF | 15 | TRBJ2-1 | TRBD1 | NA | TRBV6-1
TGTGCCAGCAGCCCAGACAGGGGGCGATCCTACGAGCAGTACTTC | CASSPDRGRSYEQYF | 15 | TRBJ2-7 | TRBD1 | NA | TRBV14
TGTGCCAGCAGCCCGCGGGACGGTCTACGGGAGCAGTACTTC | CASSPRDGLREQYF | 14 | TRBJ2-7 | NA | NA | TRBV7-6
TGTGCCATCAGCCCTACTAGCGGGAGAACCTACGAGCAGTACTTC | CAISPTSGRTYEQYF | 15 | TRBJ2-7 | TRBD2 | NA | TRBV10-3
TGTGCCTGGTGGTTGCGAAACACCGGGGAGCTGTTTTTT | CAWWLRNTGELFF | 13 | TRBJ2-2 | NA | NA | TRBV30
TGTGCCAGCAGTCCTAGCGGGAGAACGGACGAGCAGTACTTC | CASSPSGRTDEQYF | 14 | TRBJ2-7 | TRBD2 | NA | TRBV27
TGCGCCAGCAGCTTGCTAGCGGGGGGACAAGAGACCCAGTACTTC | CASSLLAGGQETQYF | 15 | TRBJ2-5 | TRBD2 | NA | TRBV5-1
TGTGCCTGGAGTGTACAACGGAGCGGGAGCTACAATGAGCAGTTCTTC | CAWSVQRSGSYNEQFF | 16 | TRBJ2-1 | TRBD2 | NA | TRBV30
TGTGCCAGCAGCCGTCGGACTAGCGGAAACACAGATACGCAGTATTTT | CASSRRTSGNTDTQYF | 16 | TRBJ2-3 | TRBD2 | once | TRBV13
TGTGCTAGTGGTTTGGACGGGAACACTGAAGCTTTCTTT | CASGLDGNTEAFF | 13 | TRBJ1-1 | NA | NA | TRBV12-5
TGTGCCATCAGCCCGACAGGGGGAAGTAATTCACCCCTCCACTTT | CAISPTGGSNSPLHF | 15 | TRBJ1-6 | TRBD1 | NA | TRBV10-3
TGCGCCAGCAACCAAGATGGAGGCCTTGGCGAGACCCAGTACTTC | CASNQDGGLGETQYF | 15 | TRBJ2-5 | NA | NA | TRBV4-1
TGTGCCAGCGAGGCGGGGGGCCGAAATGAGCAGTTCTTC | CASEAGGRNEQFF | 13 | TRBJ2-1 | TRBD2 | NA | TRBV6-1
TGTGCCAGCAGCCTCCTAGGGGAAGAGACCCAGTACTTC | CASSLLGEETQYF | 13 | TRBJ2-5 | NA | NA | TRBV5-8
TGTGCCAGCAGCGAACAGGGAGACCCTAACTATGGCTACACCTTC | CASSEQGDPNYGYTF | 15 | TRBJ1-2 | NA | NA | TRBV7-9